The 14 T cell receptor beta chains given below trace back to one sample, sequenced in a study of cytomegalovirus exposure and HLA in healthy donors. Primers included in the PCR were 60 Vbeta and 13 Jbeta primers. Some clones are missing from TCRdb's copy, which holds only in-frame ones; the method was immunoSEQ multiplex PCR. The specimen's table records under 200,000 clones. The sample consisted of PBMCs. Receptors were obtained from a woman aged 18-30 years in good health and CMV-seropositive.

The CDR3 protein is CASGGESHLEYF. DNA for the CDR3: TGTGCCAGCGGGGGGGAATCCCACCTGGAGTATTTT. The chain has TRBV11-2 and TRBJ2-3, with 7 bases identical to TRBD2. This CDR3 has 12 amino acids. Germline trimming cut 8 bases from V and 13 bases from J; bases unmatched to any gene: 12. Per germline, CDR1 SGHAT and CDR2 FQNNGV.

J is TRBJ2-2 and V is TRBV10-1; 9 bases are a match to TRBD2. The CDR3 totals 15 residues. CDR1 and CDR2 from the germline V gene are WNHNN and SYGVQD (reference sequence). J gave up 7 bases and V 3 bases, and 6 bases lay outside the gene matches. The CDR3 protein is CASSEASGNIGELFF. CDR3 nucleotides: TGCGCCAGCAGTGAAGCTAGCGGGAATATCGGGGAGCTGTTTTTT.

The rearrangement links TRBV30 to TRBJ2-7; 11 positions match TRBD1. Germline V CDR1 and CDR2: GTSNPN, SVGIG (reference sequence). V shed 5 bases and J 7 bases; nucleotides not matched to a gene: 7. CDR3 length: 13 residues. The CDR3 nucleotides read TGTGCCTGGGGACAGGGGGCCCCCGGGGAGCAGTACTTC. Its translation: CAWGQGAPGEQYF.

The CDR3 region is CASSERTGHRGTQYF. CDR3 in DNA: TGTGCCAGCAGTGAGCGGACAGGGCATAGGGGGACCCAGTACTTC. The chain combines TRBV2 with TRBJ2-5; 8 bases align to TRBD1. Germline CDR1 is SNHLY and CDR2 is FYNNEI. V trimming: 3 bases; J trimming: 7 bases; junction bases outside the gene matches: 10. CDR3 length: 15 amino acids.

CDR3 amino acids: CASSATGEAFF. In DNA, the CDR3 is TGTGCCAGCAGTGCGACAGGTGAAGCTTTCTTT. The chain joins TRBV6-1 to TRBJ1-1; a weak D match, TRBD1 (6 bases). Between the trimmed V and J ends, which lost 4 bases and 7 bases, there was a span of 7 bases. The CDR3 contains 11 residues. The V gene's germline CDR1 is MNHNS and CDR2 SASEGT.

The rearrangement links TRBV4-2 to TRBJ2-3, with D perhaps TRBD2 (6 bases). The V gene lost 0 bases and the J gene lost 4 bases, with 8 bases spanning the gap. CDR1 is LGHNA, CDR2 YNFKEQ, per germline. The CDR3 has 14 residues. CDR3: CASSQDRESDTQYF. In DNA, the CDR3 is TGTGCCAGCAGCCAAGACCGGGAGTCAGATACGCAGTATTTT.

The rearrangement joins TRBV18 to TRBJ1-6; TRBD1 matches 7 bases. V shed 5 bases and J 10 bases; nucleotides not matched to a gene: 8. Germline V gene lookup returns CDR1 KGHSH and CDR2 LQKENI. This CDR3 has 14 amino acids. Here the CDR3 DNA reads TGTGCCAGCTCATCCGGGACAGCCGAATCACCCCTCCACTTT. Protein sequence: CASSSGTAESPLHF. Combining the CDR3 with reference TRBV18 and TRBJ1-6 gives the whole variable domain NAGVMQNPRHLVRRRGQEARLRCSPMKGHSHVYWYRQLPEEGLKFMVYLQKENIIDESGMPKERFSAEFPKEGPSILRIQQVVRGDSAAYFCASSSGTAESPLHFGNGTRLTVT.

The chain employs TRBV4-1 and TRBJ1-1; D possibly corresponds to TRBD1 (6 bases). Trimming took off 1 base at V and 14 bases at J, with 20 bases between the two ends. The germline V gene encodes CDR1 MGHRA and CDR2 YSYEKL. This CDR3 has 14 residues. CDR3 nucleotides: TGCGCCAGCAGCCAAGTGGGGGCTGACCTACGAAACTTCTTT. As protein: CASSQVGADLRNFF.

The CDR3 is CASSLGVREMNTEAFF. CDR3 in DNA: TGTGCCAGCAGTTTAGGCGTCAGGGAAATGAACACTGAAGCTTTCTTT. The chain carries TRBV28 and TRBJ1-1; the D gene is possibly TRBD1 (5 bases). This CDR3 comprises 16 residues. Germline CDR1 is MDHEN and CDR2 is SYDVKM. With 2 bases removed from V and 0 bases from J, the gap between germline ends came to 13 bases.

J is TRBJ2-7 and V is TRBV15, with 10 positions matching TRBD2. Germline-derived CDR1 and CDR2 are LNHNV and YYDKDF (reference sequence). Losses at the gene ends were 1 base for V and 0 bases for J; bases not matched to a gene: 3. This CDR3 has 16 amino acids. The CDR3 spells CATSRVSSGGSYEQYF. CDR3 coding DNA: TGTGCCACCAGCAGAGTGTCTAGCGGGGGCTCCTACGAGCAGTACTTC.

The chain employs TRBV10-3 and TRBJ1-1, with D hard to call. V was clipped by 7 bases and J by 4 bases, with 13 bases between them. The germline CDR1 and CDR2 sequences are ENHRY and SYGVKD. The CDR3 spans 13 residues. The CDR3 sequence: CAITGRRSTEAFF. The CDR3 nucleotides are TGTGCCATCACAGGTCGGCGTAGCACTGAAGCTTTCTTT.

The CDR3, as DNA: TGCGCCAGCAGCCGGGACTATAGCACAGATACGCAGTATTTT. Protein sequence: CASSRDYSTDTQYF. The chain uses TRBV10-2 and TRBJ2-3; TRBD2 matches at 7 bases. The junction had 3 bases not matched to a gene; V was cut back by 6 bases and J by 0 bases. The CDR3 length is 14 residues. The germline CDR1 and CDR2 sequences are WSHSY and SAAADI.

V and J are TRBV6-6 and TRBJ2-7; 10 bases fit TRBD2. This CDR3 spans 14 amino acids. The germline gives CDR1 MNHNY, CDR2 SVGAGI (reference sequence). The ends lost 5 bases at V and 6 bases at J; junction bases unmatched: 7. The CDR3 nucleotides read TGTGCCAGCAGTGACCCGGGACTAGCGAGCGAGCAGTACTTC. Its protein is CASSDPGLASEQYF.

The V call is TRBV18, the J call TRBJ1-2, with D perhaps matching TRBD1 (6 bases). This CDR3 comprises 14 residues. The ends were cut back, 3 bases at V and 6 bases at J, with 14 bases in the middle. Germline V gene data show CDR1 as KGHSH and CDR2 as LQKENI. The CDR3 loop is CASSPQGMINGYTF. The DNA for the CDR3 is TGTGCCAGCTCACCCCAGGGGATGATAAATGGCTACACCTTC.